This T cell receptor beta chain comes out of a study of cytomegalovirus exposure and HLA in healthy donors. Regarding this clone: Its specificity is not known.

Despite likely unrecorded immune exposures, the donors were nominally healthy at the time of sampling. It was with 60 Vbeta and 13 Jbeta primers that the PCR ran. Clones were read by immunoSEQ multiplex PCR, and TCRdb kept only the in-frame ones, dropping some. The sample carries 64,000 or so clones, 55% to 80% recorded once. Whole-study results and caveats: High sensitivity and specificity were reportedly achieved when the classifier diagnosed cytomegalovirus status.

Germline loops: CDR1 SGHTS, CDR2 YDEGEE. The CDR3 is made up of 13 amino acids. V was pared by 4 bases and J by 4 bases, with 3 bases of the junction left unmatched. The sample taken for sequencing was PBMCs. This chain connects TRBV5-8 to TRBJ1-2, with TRBD1 matching 8 bases. This receptor was identified in a man aged 35 to 55 in good health and CMV-seropositive. The CDR3 loop is CASSRGQGYGYTF. CDR3 DNA: TGTGCCAGCAGCCGCGGACAGGGCTATGGCTACACCTTC.